This T cell receptor (beta chain) was identified in a study of cytomegalovirus exposure and HLA in healthy donors. Findings and caveats of the study: An analysis that was carried out later associated about 17,000 TCR beta sequences with HLA alleles at 0.05 false discovery rate. A link between a missense DCLRE1C variant and TCR beta V- and J-gene trimming emerged from a later analysis. There was a cluster of highly shared sequence variants that was likely a sequencing artifact.

The PCR used 60 Vbeta and 13 Jbeta primers. The table came from immunoSEQ multiplex PCR; TCRdb's copy has only in-frame clones and leaves some out. The sample has 150,000 or so clones, and its top ten clones hold 1.3%. Germline CDR1 and CDR2: LGHNA and YSLEER. The CDR3 consists of 13 residues. Deletions cut 4 bases from V and 5 bases from J, with 11 bases between. Concerning this clone itself: The antigen is undetermined.

The source material was PBMCs. This TCR derives from a woman in her fifties or sixties in good health and CMV-seronegative. The V and J genes are TRBV4-3 and TRBJ1-2, with TRBD1 as a possible D gene (5 bases). The CDR3 reads CASSPAGGYGYTF. The CDR3 DNA reads as TGCGCCAGCAGCCCTGCGGGGGGATATGGCTACACCTTC.